The 29 T cell receptor beta chains below come from one sample, sequenced in a study of T cells after posttransplantation cyclophosphamide. The protocol was immunoSEQ multiplex PCR, while the TCRdb copy is restricted to in-frame clones and leaves out a portion. The table includes 25,000 to 35,000 clones, approximately 90% detected once. Sequencing input: PBMCs. These receptors all come from a man aged 50 to 60.

The V gene is TRBV29-1, the J gene TRBJ1-1; the match to TRBD1 covers 12 bases. The CDR3 is 13 residues long. Per germline, CDR1 SQVTM and CDR2 ANQGSEA. The V segment lost 5 bases and the J segment 5 bases; nucleotides outside the gene matches: 3. CDR3 coding DNA: TGCAGCGTTCCGGGACAGGGGGCTACTGAAGCTTTCTTT. This gives the protein CSVPGQGATEAFF.

The chain joins TRBV7-9 to TRBJ1-4; no reliable D call. The germline gives CDR1 SEHNR, CDR2 FQNEAQ (reference sequence). V lost 6 bases, J lost 0 bases, and 8 bases lay in between. There are 14 residues in the CDR3. DNA of the CDR3: TGTGCCAGCAGGGAGCTCACAACTAATGAAAAACTGTTTTTT. Its protein is CASRELTTNEKLFF.

The chain joins TRBV4-3 to TRBJ1-1; D uncertain. V lost 0 bases and J 0 bases, leaving 20 bases between the germline ends. This CDR3 is 19 amino acids long. Germline assignment: CDR1 LGHNA and CDR2 YSLEER. The CDR3 coding sequence is TGCGCCAGCAGCCAAGATGTCCAAGTAGGCACCGGGGTGAACACTGAAGCTTTCTTT. Its protein product is CASSQDVQVGTGVNTEAFF.

This chain joins TRBV28 and TRBJ1-1; TRBD1 might be the D (5 bases). Trimming shortened V by 3 bases and J by 2 bases, and 13 bases separated the two germline ends. This CDR3 is built from 15 residues. In germline, CDR1 is MDHEN, CDR2 SYDVKM. The CDR3 is CASSFRQFLNTEAFF. In nucleotides, the CDR3 is TGTGCCAGCAGTTTTAGACAGTTCCTTAACACTGAAGCTTTCTTT.

The J gene is TRBJ2-3, the V gene TRBV6-5, with TRBD2 identical over 7 bases. This CDR3 comprises 15 residues. The germline gives CDR1 MNHEY, CDR2 SVGAGI. V trimming: 8 bases; J trimming: 2 bases; junction bases outside the gene matches: 10. CDR3 region: CASRISGTSTDTQYF. The CDR3 DNA follows: TGTGCCAGCCGGATAAGCGGGACGTCCACAGATACGCAGTATTTT.

This clone was seen once. V usage is TRBV5-8 and J usage is TRBJ1-6; 8 bases agree with TRBD1. Trimming at V came to 5 bases and at J to 9 bases, leaving 10 bases not matched to a gene. CDR1 is SGHTS, CDR2 YDEGEE, per germline. The CDR3 runs 15 residues. The CDR3 spells CASSPTGTGLSPLHF. The DNA for the CDR3 is TGTGCCAGCAGTCCTACCGGGACAGGACTTTCACCCCTCCACTTT. The whole variable domain, remainder taken from reference TRBV5-8 and TRBJ1-6, is EAGVTQSPTHLIKTRGQQATLRCSPISGHTSVYWYQQALGLGLQFLLWYDEGEERNRGNFPPRFSGRQFPNYSSELNVNALELEDSALYLCASSPTGTGLSPLHFGNGTRLTVT.

J is TRBJ1-2 and V is TRBV6-1; D possibly corresponds to TRBD1 (6 bases). The CDR3 sequence is 14 residues long. Trimming cost V 7 bases and J 2 bases, with 14 bases left between them. Germline V CDR1 and CDR2: MNHNS, SASEGT. The CDR3 DNA reads TGTGCCAGCAAAATGGGGGCGCCGAACTATGGCTACACCTTC. This encodes CASKMGAPNYGYTF.

The genes are TRBV19 and TRBJ1-6; tentative D call: TRBD1 (6 bases). Looked up from germline, CDR1 is LNHDA and CDR2 is SQIVND (reference sequence). Trimming stripped 4 bases from V and 8 bases from J, with 15 bases between. The CDR3 sequence is 15 residues long. The CDR3, as DNA: TGTGCCAGTAGTAGGGGGCCCGGCGGATATTCACCCCTCCACTTT. This sequence encodes CASSRGPGGYSPLHF.

V is TRBV11-1 and J is TRBJ2-1; D call uncertain. Trimming stripped 3 bases from V and 4 bases from J, with 19 bases between. CDR3 length: 17 amino acids. Per the germline V gene, CDR1 is SGHAT and CDR2 is FQDESV (reference sequence). The CDR3 protein is CASSLTSSPRTYNEQFF. CDR3 in DNA: TGTGCCAGCAGCTTGACATCCTCCCCCCGAACTTACAATGAGCAGTTCTTC.

The V gene is TRBV5-1, the J gene TRBJ2-7; 13 bases match TRBD2. The junction had 6 bases not matched to a gene; V was cut back by 6 bases and J by 6 bases. The CDR3 spans 14 residues. CDR1 and CDR2 (germline): SGHRS, YFSETQ. The CDR3 loop is CASKRTSGSGEQYF. DNA for the CDR3: TGCGCCAGCAAGCGGACTAGCGGGAGCGGCGAGCAGTACTTC. Full variable domain (remainder filled in from reference TRBV5-1 and TRBJ2-7): KAGVTQTPRYLIKTRGQQVTLSCSPISGHRSVSWYQQTPGQGLQFLFEYFSETQRNKGNFPGRFSGRQFSNSRSEMNVSTLELGDSALYLCASKRTSGSGEQYFGPGTRLTVT.

This chain connects TRBV5-1 to TRBJ1-4; tentative D call: TRBD1 (6 bases). This CDR3 is built from 14 residues. Germline assignment: CDR1 SGHRS and CDR2 YFSETQ. V was cut by 4 bases and J by 4 bases, with 11 bases left in between. CDR3 sequence: CASSHRESNEKLFF. The CDR3 DNA follows: TGCGCCAGCAGCCACAGGGAAAGTAATGAAAAACTGTTTTTT.

This clone was detected a few times. The CDR3 coding sequence is TGTGCCAGCAGCCGGACTAACAGGGGCACTGAAGCTTTCTTT. It codes for CASSRTNRGTEAFF. The rearrangement links TRBV9 to TRBJ1-1, with 7 bases that match TRBD1. Germline CDR1 reads SGDLS; CDR2 reads YYNGEE. Unmatched junction bases numbered 7, after V lost 4 bases and J lost 4 bases. There are 14 residues in the CDR3.

V usage is TRBV5-4 and J usage is TRBJ1-1; 8 nucleotides line up with TRBD1. This CDR3 has 14 residues. Trimming removed 2 bases from V and 5 bases from J; junction bases left unmatched: 5. CDR1 SGHNT and CDR2 YYREEE come from the germline V gene (reference sequence). DNA of the CDR3: TGTGCCAGCAGCTTTAACAGGGGGGATACTGAAGCTTTCTTT. It yields the protein CASSFNRGDTEAFF.

CDR3 residues: CASSDLVALETQYF. The CDR3 DNA reads as TGCGCCAGCAGTGATTTGGTAGCTCTGGAGACCCAGTACTTC. This sequence joins TRBV10-2 and TRBJ2-5, with D hard to call. The V gene lost 3 bases and the J gene lost 5 bases, with 13 bases spanning the gap. Germline V gene sequence: CDR1 WSHSY, CDR2 SAAADI. This CDR3 region has 14 residues.

The V call is TRBV6-1, the J call TRBJ1-5, with D possibly matching TRBD1 (5 bases). V lost 5 bases and J 3 bases, leaving 14 bases between the germline ends. The CDR3 has 15 amino acids. Germline V lookup: CDR1 MNHNS, CDR2 SASEGT. CDR3 DNA sequence: TGTGCCAGCAGTCCCCAGGGACTCTACAATCAGCCCCAGCATTTT. This encodes CASSPQGLYNQPQHF.

The J gene is TRBJ1-2, the V gene TRBV6-1; 10 bases align to TRBD1. V gave up 4 bases and J gave up 10 bases; unmatched junction bases: 6. The CDR3 length is 13 residues. Germline CDR1 reads MNHNS; CDR2 reads SASEGT. CDR3 in DNA: TGTGCCAGCAGTGGGGAGACAGGGGGCGTCTACACCTTC. Protein product: CASSGETGGVYTF.

The chain recombines TRBV6-4 with TRBJ2-5, with a tentative D call TRBD1 (6 bases). The CDR3 covers 13 residues. Germline V gives CDR1 MRHNA, CDR2 SNTAGT. V was shortened by 5 bases and J by 5 bases, with 12 bases between the two germline ends. CDR3 coding DNA: TGTGCCAGCAGTACAGGGTCTAGGGAGACCCAGTACTTC. Residues: CASSTGSRETQYF.

This sequence joins TRBV18 and TRBJ1-1, with TRBD1 identical over 9 bases. Trimming at V came to 5 bases and at J to 0 bases, leaving 7 bases not matched to a gene. Germline-derived CDR1 and CDR2 are KGHSH and LQKENI. This CDR3 has 16 residues. The DNA of the CDR3 is TGTGCCAGCTCAAGTTTGACAGGGGGGTTGAACACTGAAGCTTTCTTT. It translates to CASSSLTGGLNTEAFF.

The genes are TRBV19 and TRBJ2-7; 7 bases line up with TRBD2. Germline CDR1 is LNHDA and CDR2 is SQIVND (reference sequence). V shed 6 bases and J 2 bases; nucleotides not matched to a gene: 10. The CDR3 loop spans 15 amino acids. The chain's CDR3 is CASSHRGVGPYEQYF. The DNA of the CDR3 is TGTGCCAGTAGCCACCGGGGGGTTGGCCCCTACGAGCAGTACTTC. Full variable domain (rest looked up from reference TRBV19 and TRBJ2-7): DGGITQSPKYLFRKEGQNVTLSCEQNLNHDAMYWYRQDPGQGLRLIYYSQIVNDFQKGDIAEGYSVSREKKESFPLTVTSAQKNPTAFYLCASSHRGVGPYEQYFGPGTRLTVT.

The CDR3: CSVVVGLLSGYTF. CDR3 DNA sequence: TGCAGCGTTGTCGTGGGACTTCTCTCTGGCTACACCTTC. This sequence joins TRBV29-1 and TRBJ1-2; the D gene is possibly TRBD1 (5 bases). Trimming shortened V by 4 bases and J by 7 bases, and 16 bases separated the two germline ends. Germline V gives CDR1 SQVTM, CDR2 ANQGSEA. CDR3 length equals 13 residues.

V usage is TRBV5-1 and J usage is TRBJ1-1; no clear D. CDR1 and CDR2 (germline): SGHRS, YFSETQ. This CDR3 spans 14 amino acids. The ends were cut back, 0 bases at V and 4 bases at J, with 10 bases in the middle. The CDR3 bases are TGCGCCAGCAGCTTGGCATTGGGGAGCACTGAAGCTTTCTTT. As protein: CASSLALGSTEAFF.

The chain has TRBV2 and TRBJ1-3; D may be TRBD1 (6 bases). The CDR3 has 14 residues. CDR1 SNHLY and CDR2 FYNNEI come from the germline V gene. Trimming took off 6 bases at V and 2 bases at J, with 11 bases between the two ends. CDR3: CASRPQGPGNTIYF. The CDR3 bases are TGTGCCAGCAGACCCCAGGGGCCTGGAAACACCATATATTTT.

The chain links TRBV9 to TRBJ1-2; 7 bases fit TRBD1. Looked up from germline, CDR1 is SGDLS and CDR2 is YYNGEE. CDR3 size: 12 residues. Trimming at V came to 8 bases and at J to 6 bases, leaving 7 bases not matched to a gene. The CDR3 DNA sequence: TGTGCCAGTAAGACAGGGTCGCATGGCTACACCTTC. Its protein product is CASKTGSHGYTF.

This chain connects TRBV7-2 to TRBJ2-5; perhaps TRBD1 as D (6 bases). The CDR3 is 14 residues long. Germline lookup yields CDR1 SGHTA and CDR2 FQGNSA. The V end lost 3 bases, the J end lost 11 bases, and 19 bases lay between the germline ends. In DNA, the CDR3 is TGTGCCAGCAGCTTGTACAGGGTGGGCGGTGAGCAGTACTTC. Translating it yields CASSLYRVGGEQYF.

The chain uses TRBV4-1 and TRBJ2-7; 9 nucleotides match TRBD2. The germline CDR1 and CDR2 sequences are MGHRA and YSYEKL. Trimming cost V 1 base and J 4 bases; bases outside gene matches: 8. This CDR3 is 16 amino acids long. CDR3 amino acids: CASSQGGRSGRYEQYF. Written as DNA, the CDR3 is TGCGCCAGCAGCCAAGGGGGCAGGAGCGGGAGGTACGAGCAGTACTTC.

This chain joins TRBV29-1 and TRBJ2-7, with TRBD2 as a possible D gene (6 bases). The CDR3 is 15 residues long. Trimming removed 6 bases at V and 0 bases at J, with 18 bases between. CDR1 SQVTM and CDR2 ANQGSEA come from the germline V gene. The DNA of the CDR3 is TGCAGCGTCCGAGGAGGGTCAGCCAACTCCTACGAGCAGTACTTC. Translated: CSVRGGSANSYEQYF.

This clone has only one observation. This CDR3 reads CASSLSSSNEQFF. The CDR3 DNA reads TGTGCCAGCAGCCTATCCTCTAGTAACGAGCAGTTCTTC. The J gene is TRBJ2-1, the V gene TRBV7-9; D is unresolved. Germline CDR1 SEHNR, CDR2 FQNEAQ (reference sequence). The CDR3 has 13 residues. V gave up 5 bases and J gave up 10 bases, with 15 bases separating them.

This chain uses TRBV28 with TRBJ2-3; 8 nucleotides agree with TRBD2. CDR1 MDHEN and CDR2 SYDVKM come from the germline V gene. Trimming removed 1 base from V and 3 bases from J; junction bases left unmatched: 3. CDR3 length: 15 amino acids. Here the CDR3 reads CASSLSLAGTDTQYF. CDR3 DNA sequence: TGTGCCAGCAGTTTATCGTTAGCGGGAACAGATACGCAGTATTTT.

This chain uses TRBV19 with TRBJ2-1; D remains unclear. Germline V lookup: CDR1 LNHDA, CDR2 SQIVND (reference sequence). V dropped 4 bases and J dropped 0 bases, with 16 bases sitting between them. The CDR3 has 17 amino acids. In nucleotides, the CDR3 is TGTGCCAGTAGTAATGCGGAAGGATCCCGCTCCTACAATGAGCAGTTCTTC. This encodes CASSNAEGSRSYNEQFF.